This T cell receptor (beta chain) comes out of a study of T cell responses to AZD1222 COVID-19 vaccine (dated by TCRdb to about 2021). Concerning the study at large: AZD1222 recipients given second doses at about 4 weeks or at about 12 weeks were pooled, since spike-specific TCR depth and breadth were not found to differ between the two schedules. Trial participants were enrolled into age subgroups of 18-55, 56-69 and 70-plus years, which contained roughly 150, 30 and 60 TCR-sequenced participants, respectively. A total of roughly 240 trial participants underwent TCR sequencing, of whom 207 received two doses of AZD1222 and some 25 received two doses of the MenACWY control vaccine. Results and caveats for the whole study, not just this receptor: Participants were mostly white British, with more females than males. The authors suggested clonal diversity may have been underestimated. The 56-69-year group was small, and its depth increase did not reach significance, likely because of low power. A significant rise in spike-specific TCR breadth and depth was observed after two AZD1222 doses relative to day 0 and relative to MenACWY recipients. Conclusions about previously exposed vaccinees are limited, since just 6 or 7 AZD1222 recipients were seropositive for SARS-CoV-2 at baseline. The whole spike protein was spanned by vaccine-associated CD4 TCRs, and dominant responses were seen in regions 160-218 and 743-854. Because no day 14 peak-response samples were available, repertoires were characterized only after the peak T cell response. Nearly half of unique spike-specific TCRs reportedly recognized epitopes outside regions mutated in the B.1.351 and B.1.1.7 variants.

After removal of 3 bases from V and 2 bases from J, the junction retains 3 bases not matched to a gene. The CDR3, cysteine through phenylalanine, is 15 amino acids long. The sequence is cut down to CDR3 DNA, 45 bases in frame from base 1. CDR1 SGHRS and CDR2 YFSETQ were looked up in the germline V gene. This specimen's time point label, per the study, means: baseline before first vaccination. Vaccinee samples were obtained from the UK trials COV001 and COV002, which included a single-blind randomized controlled phase 2/3 trial of AZD1222 (ChAdOx1 nCoV-19) in healthy adults. For TCRbeta chain sequencing, PBMC samples from trial participants were taken at day 0 and at day 28 after the second dose. A note on this clone: The clone's antigen remains unknown. Base qualities were left out, and no much larger clone turns up one base away.

The CDR3 regions of human TCRbeta chains were analyzed by immunosequencing. In the authors' own workflow: Repertoire TCRs were matched against a reference library of SARS-CoV-2-specific TCRs generated with the MIRA antigen-specificity platform. Breadth was defined as the fraction of unique TCRs that were SARS-CoV-2-associated. Depth was defined as the fraction of total T cells that were SARS-CoV-2-associated. Using the MIRA data, each spike-specific TCR was assigned both to the spike region to which the TCR was reactive and to a CD4 or CD8 class. Log10-transformed breadth and depth values were compared by one-way ANOVA with Sidak's multiple comparisons tests. TCRdb re-hosts the immuneACCESS table, in-frame sequences only. Its copies lack some clones; in the studies checked, an unresolved V gene accounts for under half of them, and the cause for the rest is not known. V, J and clone size are those of that table, while D and trimming were read from the DNA. The sample table contains roughly 93,000 clones; only one count was recorded for roughly 87% of them. 1.5% to 2% of the sample is held by the ten biggest clonotypes.

The source is an adult in good health. Sequences were derived from peripheral blood, sampled on day 0 of AZD1222 vaccination. In this chain, TRBV5-1 is recombined with TRBJ2-7, and TRBD1 aligns with 12 junction nucleotides. The CDR3 is CASSWGQGATYEQYF. The DNA is as follows: TGCGCCAGCAGCTGGGGACAGGGGGCGACCTACGAGCAGTACTTC.